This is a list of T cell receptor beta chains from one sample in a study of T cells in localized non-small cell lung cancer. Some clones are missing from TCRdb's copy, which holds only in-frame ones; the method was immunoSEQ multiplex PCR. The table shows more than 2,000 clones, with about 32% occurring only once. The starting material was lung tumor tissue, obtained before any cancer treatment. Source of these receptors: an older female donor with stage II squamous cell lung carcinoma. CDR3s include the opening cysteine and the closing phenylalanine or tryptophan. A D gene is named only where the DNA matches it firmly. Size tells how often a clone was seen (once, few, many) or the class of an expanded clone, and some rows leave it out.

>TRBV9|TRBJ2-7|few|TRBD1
CASSKTGGSSYEQYF
TGTGCCAGCAGTAAGACAGGGGGTTCATCCTACGAGCAGTACTTC
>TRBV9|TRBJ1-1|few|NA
CASSVGRSGEAFF
TGTGCCAGCAGCGTAGGGAGGTCGGGTGAAGCTTTCTTT
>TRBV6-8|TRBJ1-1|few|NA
CASSRTTTEAFF
TGTGCCAGCAGTCGAACCACGACTGAAGCTTTCTTT
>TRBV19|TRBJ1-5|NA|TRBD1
CASRSGGNQPQHF
TGTGCCAGTAGATCAGGGGGGAATCAGCCCCAGCATTTT
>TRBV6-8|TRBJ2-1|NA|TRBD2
CASSPGLEYNEQFF
TGTGCCAGCAGCCCGGGACTAGAGTACAATGAGCAGTTCTTC
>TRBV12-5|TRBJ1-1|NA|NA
CASGLVQAEAFF
TGTGCTAGTGGTTTGGTACAGGCTGAAGCTTTCTTT
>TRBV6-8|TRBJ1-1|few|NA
CASSYSGAGPEAFF
TGTGCCAGCAGTTACTCAGGTGCTGGACCTGAAGCTTTCTTT
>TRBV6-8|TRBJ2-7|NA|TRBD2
CASRVLAGGPREQYF
TGTGCCAGCAGGGTACTAGCGGGGGGGCCACGAGAGCAGTACTTC
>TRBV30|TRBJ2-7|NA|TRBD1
CAWSVYSTGIGLGQYF
TGTGCCTGGAGTGTATACTCGACAGGGATTGGACTGGGGCAGTACTTC
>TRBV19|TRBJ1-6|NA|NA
CASSIEQDNSPLHF
TGTGCCAGTAGTATAGAACAGGATAATTCACCCCTCCACTTT
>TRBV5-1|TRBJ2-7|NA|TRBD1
CASSPGTATSYEQYF
TGCGCCAGCAGCCCCGGGACAGCTACCTCCTACGAGCAGTACTTC
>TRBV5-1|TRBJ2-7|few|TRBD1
CASSLLDRGYEQYF
TGCGCCAGCAGCCTACTGGACAGGGGCTACGAGCAGTACTTC
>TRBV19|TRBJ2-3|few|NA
CASIGEGPDTQYF
TGTGCCAGTATAGGAGAGGGCCCAGATACGCAGTATTTT
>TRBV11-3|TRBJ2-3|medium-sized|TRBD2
CASSGWRGGQDTQYF
TGTGCCAGCAGCGGCTGGCGGGGGGGCCAAGATACGCAGTATTTT
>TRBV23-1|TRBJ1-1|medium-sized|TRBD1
CASSQDPGTDATNTEAFF
TGCGCCAGCAGCCAAGATCCGGGGACAGACGCGACGAACACTGAAGCTTTCTTT
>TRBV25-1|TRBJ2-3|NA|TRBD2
CASSNRLAGDTQYF
TGTGCCAGCAGTAACAGACTAGCGGGGGATACGCAGTATTTT
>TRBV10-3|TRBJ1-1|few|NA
CASSVSQQTEAFF
TGTGCCAGCAGTGTGTCCCAGCAGACTGAAGCTTTCTTT
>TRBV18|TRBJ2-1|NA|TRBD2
CASSPRSGAGNEQFF
TGTGCCAGCTCACCAAGAAGCGGGGCCGGCAATGAGCAGTTCTTC
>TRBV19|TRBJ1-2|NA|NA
CASQVPGGSGYGYTF
TGTGCCAGTCAAGTCCCGGGGGGTTCCGGATATGGCTACACCTTC
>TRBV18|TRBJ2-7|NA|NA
CASSPRAQANEQYF
TGTGCCAGCTCACCCAGGGCTCAGGCTAACGAGCAGTACTTC
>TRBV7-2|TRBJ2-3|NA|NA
CASSLVPGRGQYF
TGTGCCAGCAGCTTAGTTCCGGGGCGCGGGCAGTATTTT
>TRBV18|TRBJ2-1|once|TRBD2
CASPLRPGGGYNEQFF
TGTGCCAGCCCCCTTCGGCCGGGGGGGGGCTACAATGAGCAGTTCTTC
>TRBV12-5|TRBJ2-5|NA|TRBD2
CASGSRLAGGETQYF
TGTGCTAGTGGTTCCCGACTAGCGGGGGGGGAGACCCAGTACTTC
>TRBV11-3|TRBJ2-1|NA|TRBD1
CASSLSGTDDPSYNEQFF
TGTGCCAGCAGCTTGTCCGGGACAGACGATCCTTCCTACAATGAGCAGTTCTTC
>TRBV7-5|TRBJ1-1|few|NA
CASSETGTSNTEAFF
TGTGCCAGCAGCGAAACCGGGACATCTAATACTGAAGCTTTCTTT
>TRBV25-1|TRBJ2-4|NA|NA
CASRENKRASGNIQYF
TGTGCCAGCAGGGAAAACAAAAGGGCGTCCGGAAACATTCAGTACTTC
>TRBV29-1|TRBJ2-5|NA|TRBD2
CSVDARGGETQYF
TGCAGCGTTGATGCTCGGGGGGGAGAGACCCAGTACTTC
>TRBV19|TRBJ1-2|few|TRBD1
CASSRQGDYGYTF
TGTGCCAGTAGTAGACAGGGGGACTATGGCTACACCTTC
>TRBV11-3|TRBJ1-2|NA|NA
CASSPTGGQRWVDYGYTF
TGTGCCAGCAGTCCAACGGGCGGCCAGAGGTGGGTCGACTATGGCTACACCTTC
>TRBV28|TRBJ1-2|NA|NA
CASGLGRGGGYTF
TGTGCCAGCGGGCTAGGGAGGGGTGGTGGCTACACCTTC
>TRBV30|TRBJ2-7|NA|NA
CAWSALGAEQYF
TGTGCCTGGAGTGCCCTTGGGGCCGAGCAGTACTTC
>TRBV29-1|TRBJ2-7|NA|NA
CSVEGDGYEQYF
TGCAGCGTTGAAGGTGACGGGTACGAGCAGTACTTC
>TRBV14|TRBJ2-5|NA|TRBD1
CASSQGLSRGYQETQYF
TGTGCCAGCAGCCAAGGCCTCTCCAGGGGGTACCAAGAGACCCAGTACTTC
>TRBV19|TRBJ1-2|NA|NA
CASQTATGHFYGYTF
TGTGCCAGCCAGACGGCGACAGGACACTTCTATGGCTACACCTTC
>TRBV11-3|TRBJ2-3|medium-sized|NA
CASSGGTHTSTDTQYF
TGTGCCAGCAGCGGCGGGACACACACCAGCACAGATACGCAGTATTTT
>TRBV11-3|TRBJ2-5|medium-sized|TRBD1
CASSSNRDRVLETQYF
TGTGCCAGCAGCTCCAACCGGGACAGGGTACTAGAGACCCAGTACTTC
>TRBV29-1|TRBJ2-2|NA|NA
CSVRLHTGELFF
TGCAGCGTTAGACTTCACACCGGGGAGCTGTTTTTT
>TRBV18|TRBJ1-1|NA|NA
CASSPISALNTEAFF
TGTGCCAGCTCACCAATATCAGCCTTGAACACTGAAGCTTTCTTT
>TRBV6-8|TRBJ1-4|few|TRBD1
CASSYSPGQGGEKLFF
TGTGCCAGCAGTTACTCCCCCGGACAGGGCGGTGAAAAACTGTTTTTT
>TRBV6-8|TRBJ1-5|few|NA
CASTLDGGNNQPQHF
TGTGCCAGCACGTTGGACGGGGGGAACAATCAGCCCCAGCATTTT
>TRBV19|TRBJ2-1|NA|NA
CVSSINLGRGQNEQFF
TGTGTCAGTAGTATCAATCTGGGGAGGGGGCAAAATGAGCAGTTCTTC
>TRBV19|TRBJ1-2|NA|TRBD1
CASSQDRLYGYTF
TGTGCCAGTAGTCAGGACAGGCTCTATGGCTACACCTTC
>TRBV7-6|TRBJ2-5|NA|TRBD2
CASSPGLISGGAETQYF
TGTGCCAGCAGCCCAGGCCTCATTAGCGGGGGGGCGGAGACCCAGTACTTC
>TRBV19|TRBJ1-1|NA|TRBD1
CASSDRGNTEAFF
TGTGCCAGTAGCGACAGGGGTAACACTGAAGCTTTCTTT
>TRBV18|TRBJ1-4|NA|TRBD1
CASSGTATNEKLFF
TGTGCCAGCTCGGGGACAGCAACTAATGAAAAACTGTTTTTT
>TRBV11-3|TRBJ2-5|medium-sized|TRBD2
CASSFPGGGQETQYF
TGTGCCAGCAGCTTCCCCGGCGGGGGGCAAGAGACCCAGTACTTC
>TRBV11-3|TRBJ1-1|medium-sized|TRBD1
CASSLTDRGNLRTEAFF
TGTGCCAGCAGCCTGACGGACAGGGGAAATCTAAGGACTGAAGCTTTCTTT
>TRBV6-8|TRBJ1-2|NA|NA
CASSYGTNYGYTF
TGTGCCAGCAGTTACGGTACTAACTATGGCTACACCTTC
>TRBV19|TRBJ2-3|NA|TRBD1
CTSRGDREFSSTDTQYF
TGTACCAGTAGGGGGGACAGGGAATTTTCTAGCACAGATACGCAGTATTTT
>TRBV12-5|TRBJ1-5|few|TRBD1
CASGIGTGAQPQHF
TGTGCTAGTGGTATTGGGACAGGGGCGCAGCCCCAGCATTTT
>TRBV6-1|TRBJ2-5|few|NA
CASSEGAVTTQETQYF
TGTGCCAGCAGTGAAGGGGCGGTAACAACCCAAGAGACCCAGTACTTC
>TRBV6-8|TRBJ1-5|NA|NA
CASKSGMGQPQHF
TGTGCCAGCAAATCAGGGATGGGTCAGCCCCAGCATTTT
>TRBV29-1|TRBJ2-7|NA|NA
CSAQGAGSSYEQYF
TGCAGCGCCCAAGGGGCAGGGTCCTCCTACGAGCAGTACTTC
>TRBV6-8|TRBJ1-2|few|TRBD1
CASSYSVPGQGTLGYTF
TGTGCCAGCAGTTACTCGGTCCCGGGACAGGGGACCCTTGGCTACACCTTC
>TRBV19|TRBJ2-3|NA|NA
CASKGQGRVATDTQYF
TGTGCCAGTAAAGGGCAGGGACGAGTAGCCACAGATACGCAGTATTTT